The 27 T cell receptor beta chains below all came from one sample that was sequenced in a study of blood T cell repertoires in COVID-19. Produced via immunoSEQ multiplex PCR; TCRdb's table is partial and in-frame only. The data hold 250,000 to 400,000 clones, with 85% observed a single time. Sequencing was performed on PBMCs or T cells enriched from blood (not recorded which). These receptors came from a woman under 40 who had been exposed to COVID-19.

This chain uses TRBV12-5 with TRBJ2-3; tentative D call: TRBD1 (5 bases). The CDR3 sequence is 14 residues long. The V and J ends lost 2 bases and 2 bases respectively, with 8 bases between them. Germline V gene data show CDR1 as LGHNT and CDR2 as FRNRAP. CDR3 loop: CASGLRQFTDTQYF. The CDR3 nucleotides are TGTGCTAGTGGTTTGAGACAGTTCACAGATACGCAGTATTTT.

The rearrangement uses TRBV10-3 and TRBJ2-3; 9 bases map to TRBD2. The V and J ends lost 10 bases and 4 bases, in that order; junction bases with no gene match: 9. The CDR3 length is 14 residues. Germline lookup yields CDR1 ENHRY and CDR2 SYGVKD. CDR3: CATLLAGASDTQYF. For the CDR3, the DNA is TGTGCCACACTATTAGCGGGAGCCTCAGATACGCAGTATTTT.

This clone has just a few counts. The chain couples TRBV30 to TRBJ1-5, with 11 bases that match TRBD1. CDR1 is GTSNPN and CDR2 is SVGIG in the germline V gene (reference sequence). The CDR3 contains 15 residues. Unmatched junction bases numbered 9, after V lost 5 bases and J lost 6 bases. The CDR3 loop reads CAWGTGTGGSQPQHF. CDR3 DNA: TGTGCCTGGGGAACTGGGACAGGGGGTAGTCAGCCCCAGCATTTT. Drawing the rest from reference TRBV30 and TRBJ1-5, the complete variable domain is SQTIHQWPATLVQPVGSPLSLECTVEGTSNPNLYWYRQAAGRGLQLLFYSVGIGQISSEVPQNLSASRPQDRQFILSSKKLLLSDSGFYLCAWGTGTGGSQPQHFGDGTRLSIL.

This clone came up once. As DNA, the CDR3 is TGTGCCAGCAGTACGACAGGGTATCAGCCCCAGCATTTT. As protein: CASSTTGYQPQHF. The chain employs TRBV12-3 or TRBV12-4 and TRBJ1-5; 7 bases line up with TRBD1. The CDR3 is 13 amino acids. J lost 5 bases, V lost 5 bases, and 3 bases had no gene match.

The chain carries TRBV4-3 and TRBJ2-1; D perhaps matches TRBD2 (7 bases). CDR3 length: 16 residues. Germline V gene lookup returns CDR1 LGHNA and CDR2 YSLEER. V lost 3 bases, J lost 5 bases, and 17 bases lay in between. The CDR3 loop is CASSHLPGGPNNEQFF. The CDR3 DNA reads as TGCGCCAGCAGCCATTTGCCCGGGGGGCCAAACAATGAGCAGTTCTTC.

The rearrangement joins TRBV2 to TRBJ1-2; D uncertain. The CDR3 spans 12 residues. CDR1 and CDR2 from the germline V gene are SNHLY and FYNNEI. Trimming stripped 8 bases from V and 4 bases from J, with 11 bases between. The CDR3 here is CASSSSTYGYTF. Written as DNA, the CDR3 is TGTGCCAGCTCTTCCAGTACCTATGGCTACACCTTC.

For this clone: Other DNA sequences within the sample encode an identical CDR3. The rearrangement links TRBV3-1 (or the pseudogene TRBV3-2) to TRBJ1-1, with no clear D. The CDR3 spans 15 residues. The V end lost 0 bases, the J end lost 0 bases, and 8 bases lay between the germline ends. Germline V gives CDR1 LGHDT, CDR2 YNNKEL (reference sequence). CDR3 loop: CASSQDPGMNTEAFF. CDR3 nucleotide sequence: TGTGCCAGCAGCCAAGACCCAGGAATGAACACTGAAGCTTTCTTT.

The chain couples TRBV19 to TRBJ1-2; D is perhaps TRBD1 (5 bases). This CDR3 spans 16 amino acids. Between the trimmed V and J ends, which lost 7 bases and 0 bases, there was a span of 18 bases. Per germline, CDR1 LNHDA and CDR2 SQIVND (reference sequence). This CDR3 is CASNPQDSYTNYGYTF. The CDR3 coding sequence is TGTGCCAGTAACCCCCAAGACAGCTACACTAACTATGGCTACACCTTC.

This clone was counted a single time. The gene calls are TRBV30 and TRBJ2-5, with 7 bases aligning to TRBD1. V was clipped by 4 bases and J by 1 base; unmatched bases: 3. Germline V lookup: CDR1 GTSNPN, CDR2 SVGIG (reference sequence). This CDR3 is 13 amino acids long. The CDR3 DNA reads TGTGCCTGGAATGGACAGGTCCAAGAGACCCAGTACTTC. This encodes CAWNGQVQETQYF.

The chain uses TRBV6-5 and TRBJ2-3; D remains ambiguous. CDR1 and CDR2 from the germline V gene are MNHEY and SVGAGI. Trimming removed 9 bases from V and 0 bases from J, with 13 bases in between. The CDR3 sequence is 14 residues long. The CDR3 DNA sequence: TGTGCCAGTAAGATGGGCGCTAGCACAGATACGCAGTATTTT. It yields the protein CASKMGASTDTQYF.

CDR3 nucleotide sequence: TGCGCCGGAATTCAGGGGAGAGGATATGGCTACACCTTC. This gives the protein CAGIQGRGYGYTF. V is TRBV5-1 and J is TRBJ1-2, with TRBD1 as a possible D gene (6 bases). The CDR3 is 13 amino acids. V lost 10 bases and J 5 bases, leaving 18 bases between the germline ends. Germline CDR1 is SGHRS and CDR2 is YFSETQ.

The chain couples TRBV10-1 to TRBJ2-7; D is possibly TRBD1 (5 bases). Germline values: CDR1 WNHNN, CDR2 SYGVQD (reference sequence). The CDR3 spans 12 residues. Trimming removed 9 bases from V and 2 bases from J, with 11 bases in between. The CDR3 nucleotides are TGCGCCAGGATAGGACAACCCTACGAGCAGTACTTC. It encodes CARIGQPYEQYF.

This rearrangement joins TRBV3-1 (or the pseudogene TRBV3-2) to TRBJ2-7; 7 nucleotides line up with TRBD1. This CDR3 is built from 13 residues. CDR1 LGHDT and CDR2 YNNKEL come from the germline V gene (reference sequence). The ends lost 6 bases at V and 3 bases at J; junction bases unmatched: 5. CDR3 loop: CASRLTGDYEQYF. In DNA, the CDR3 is TGTGCCAGCAGACTAACAGGGGACTACGAGCAGTACTTC.

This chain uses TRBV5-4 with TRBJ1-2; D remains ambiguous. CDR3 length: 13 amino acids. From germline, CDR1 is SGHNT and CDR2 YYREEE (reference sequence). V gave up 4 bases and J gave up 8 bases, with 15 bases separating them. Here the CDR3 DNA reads TGTGCCAGCAGCACCGTGGCGGCCTCCGGCTACACCTTC. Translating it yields CASSTVAASGYTF.

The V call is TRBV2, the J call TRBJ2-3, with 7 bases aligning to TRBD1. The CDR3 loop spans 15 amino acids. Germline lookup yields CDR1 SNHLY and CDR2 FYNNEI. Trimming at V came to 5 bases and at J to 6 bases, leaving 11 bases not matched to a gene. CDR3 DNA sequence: TGTGCCAGCAGTCGAGAGACAGGGCTCGGTGATACGCAGTATTTT. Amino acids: CASSRETGLGDTQYF.

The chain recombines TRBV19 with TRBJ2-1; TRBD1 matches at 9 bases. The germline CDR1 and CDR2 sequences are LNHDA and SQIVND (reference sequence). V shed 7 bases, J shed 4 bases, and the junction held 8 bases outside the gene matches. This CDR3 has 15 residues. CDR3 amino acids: CASIQGGQGYNEQFF. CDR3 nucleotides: TGTGCCAGTATTCAGGGGGGACAGGGTTACAATGAGCAGTTCTTC.

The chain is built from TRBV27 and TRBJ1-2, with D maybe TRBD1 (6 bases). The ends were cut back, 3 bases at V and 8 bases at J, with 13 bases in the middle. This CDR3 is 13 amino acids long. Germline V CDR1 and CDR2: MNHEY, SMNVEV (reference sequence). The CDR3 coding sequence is TGTGCCAGCAGTTTCCAGGGGATGGAGGGCTACACCTTC. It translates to CASSFQGMEGYTF.

The CDR3 sequence is CASTQGTPSGNTIYF. CDR3 sequence (DNA): TGTGCCAGCACCCAGGGGACACCCTCTGGAAACACCATATATTTT. This rearrangement joins TRBV2 to TRBJ1-3; maybe TRBD1 (6 bases). Trimming removed 7 bases from V and 0 bases from J, with 13 bases in between. From germline, CDR1 is SNHLY and CDR2 FYNNEI. This CDR3 comprises 15 residues.

CDR3 nucleotides: TGTGCCAGCAGCCAAGCAGGGCGCGGCACCGGGGAGCTGTTTTTT. Protein sequence: CASSQAGRGTGELFF. The V gene is TRBV3-1 (or the pseudogene TRBV3-2), the J gene TRBJ2-2; TRBD1 is a possible D gene (5 bases). V lost 1 base and J lost 4, with 10 bases in between. The germline gives CDR1 LGHDT, CDR2 YNNKEL (reference sequence). CDR3 size: 15 residues.

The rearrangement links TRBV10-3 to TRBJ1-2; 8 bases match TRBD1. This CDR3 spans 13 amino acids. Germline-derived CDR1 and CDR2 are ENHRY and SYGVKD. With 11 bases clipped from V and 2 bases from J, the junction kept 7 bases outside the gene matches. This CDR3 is CASADRENYGYTF. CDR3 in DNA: TGTGCCTCCGCGGACAGGGAAAACTATGGCTACACCTTC.

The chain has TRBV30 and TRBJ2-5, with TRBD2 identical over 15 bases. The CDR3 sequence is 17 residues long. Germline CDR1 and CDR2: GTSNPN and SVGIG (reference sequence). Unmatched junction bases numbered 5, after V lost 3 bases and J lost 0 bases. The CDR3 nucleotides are TGTGCCTGGAGGACCGGGACTAGCGGGGGGTACCAAGAGACCCAGTACTTC. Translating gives CAWRTGTSGGYQETQYF. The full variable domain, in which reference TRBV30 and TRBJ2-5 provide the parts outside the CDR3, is SQTIHQWPATLVQPVGSPLSLECTVEGTSNPNLYWYRQAAGRGLQLLFYSVGIGQISSEVPQNLSASRPQDRQFILSSKKLLLSDSGFYLCAWRTGTSGGYQETQYFGPGTRLLVL.

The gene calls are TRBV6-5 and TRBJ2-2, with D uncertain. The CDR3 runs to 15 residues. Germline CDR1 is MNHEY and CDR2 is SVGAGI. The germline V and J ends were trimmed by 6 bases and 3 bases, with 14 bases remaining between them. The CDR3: CASRLTGFHTGELFF. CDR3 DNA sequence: TGTGCCAGCAGACTCACGGGTTTTCACACCGGGGAGCTGTTTTTT.

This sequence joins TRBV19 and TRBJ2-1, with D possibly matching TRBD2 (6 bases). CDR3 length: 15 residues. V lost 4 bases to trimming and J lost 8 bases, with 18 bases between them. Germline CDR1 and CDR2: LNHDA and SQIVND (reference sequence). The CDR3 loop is CASSTRDSTVDEQFF. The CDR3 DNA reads TGTGCCAGTAGTACCCGGGACTCCACCGTCGATGAGCAGTTCTTC. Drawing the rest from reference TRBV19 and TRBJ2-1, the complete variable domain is DGGITQSPKYLFRKEGQNVTLSCEQNLNHDAMYWYRQDPGQGLRLIYYSQIVNDFQKGDIAEGYSVSREKKESFPLTVTSAQKNPTAFYLCASSTRDSTVDEQFFGPGTRLTVL.

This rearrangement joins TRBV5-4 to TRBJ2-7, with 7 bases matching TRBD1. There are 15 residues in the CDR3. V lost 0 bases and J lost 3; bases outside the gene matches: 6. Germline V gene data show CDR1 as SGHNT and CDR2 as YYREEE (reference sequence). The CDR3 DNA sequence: TGTGCCAGCAGCTTGGCCGGTCAGGGGGTCTACGAGCAGTACTTC. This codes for CASSLAGQGVYEQYF. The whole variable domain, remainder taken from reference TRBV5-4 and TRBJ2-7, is ETGVTQSPTHLIKTRGQQVTLRCSSQSGHNTVSWYQQALGQGPQFIFQYYREEENGRGNFPPRFSGLQFPNYSSELNVNALELDDSALYLCASSLAGQGVYEQYFGPGTRLTVT.

The CDR3 loop reads CASTSEQSGYQPQHF. CDR3 in DNA: TGTGCCAGCACATCCGAGCAATCAGGGTATCAGCCCCAGCATTTT. The chain combines TRBV2 with TRBJ1-5, with D maybe TRBD1 (5 bases). The CDR3 runs to 15 residues. Deletions cut 7 bases from V and 5 bases from J, with 18 bases between. CDR1 and CDR2 from the germline V gene are SNHLY and FYNNEI.

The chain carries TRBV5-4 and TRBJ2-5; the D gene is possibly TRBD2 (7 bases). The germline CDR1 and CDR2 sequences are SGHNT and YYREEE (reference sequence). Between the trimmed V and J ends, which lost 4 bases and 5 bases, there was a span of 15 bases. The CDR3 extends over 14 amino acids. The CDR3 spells CASSPAGAEETQYF. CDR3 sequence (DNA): TGTGCCAGCAGCCCGGCGGGGGCAGAGGAGACCCAGTACTTC.

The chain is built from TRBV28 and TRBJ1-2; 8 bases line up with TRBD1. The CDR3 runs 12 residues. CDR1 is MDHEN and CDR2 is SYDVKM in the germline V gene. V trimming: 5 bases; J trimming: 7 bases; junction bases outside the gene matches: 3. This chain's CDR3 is CASSIQGAGYTF. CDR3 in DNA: TGTGCCAGCAGTATCCAGGGGGCTGGCTACACCTTC.